These 14 T cell receptor beta chains came from one sample sequenced in a study of CD8 T cells in Susac syndrome. Roughly 0.5 to 1 ug RNA was reverse transcribed with random hexamers. MiXCR, applied by TCRdb to the immunoSEQ multiplex PCR reads, yields one record per CDR3 protein. The table includes 200,000 or so distinct CDR3 sequences, 90% to 95% detected once. The sequenced sample consisted of CD4+ T cells from PBMCs. The source is a human donor with multiple sclerosis.

This rearrangement joins TRBV20-1 to TRBJ2-7, with a weak D call TRBD2 (6 bases). The ends were cut back, 6 bases at V and 3 bases at J, with 12 bases in the middle. CDR3 length: 12 residues. Per germline, CDR1 DFQATT and CDR2 SNEGSKA (reference sequence). CDR3 nucleotides: TGCAGTGCAAGTAGACTAGGCTACGAGCAGTACTTC. This encodes CSASRLGYEQYF.

The V call is TRBV4-1, the J call TRBJ2-5, with a possible D match to TRBD1 (6 bases). The germline V gene has CDR1 MGHRA and CDR2 YSYEKL. This CDR3 has 13 residues. Deletions cut 4 bases from V and 7 bases from J, with 13 bases between. This chain's CDR3 is CASSRDIGGTQYF. In DNA, the CDR3 is TGCGCCAGCAGCCGGGACATAGGGGGGACCCAGTACTTC.

J is TRBJ1-5 and V is TRBV12-5; tentative D call: TRBD1 (5 bases). Trimming removed 0 bases from V and 6 bases from J, with 15 bases in between. The CDR3 totals 16 residues. Germline V gives CDR1 LGHNT, CDR2 FRNRAP. The CDR3 sequence is CASGLVRQGGRQPQHF. In nucleotides, the CDR3 is TGTGCTAGTGGTTTGGTACGGCAGGGAGGTCGTCAGCCCCAGCATTTT.

The J gene is TRBJ2-2, the V gene TRBV7-9; 7 positions agree with TRBD1. CDR1 is SEHNR and CDR2 is FQNEAQ in the germline V gene (reference sequence). This CDR3 contains 16 residues. The junction had 4 bases not matched to a gene; V was cut back by 3 bases and J by 0 bases. CDR3 nucleotide sequence: TGTGCCAGCAGCTTTATGGGACAGACGAACACCGGGGAGCTGTTTTTT. This gives the protein CASSFMGQTNTGELFF. The whole variable domain, filled in from reference TRBV7-9 and TRBJ2-2, reads DTGVSQNPRHKITKRGQNVTFRCDPISEHNRLYWYRQTLGQGPEFLTYFQNEAQLEKSRLLSDRFSAERPKGSFSTLEIQRTEQGDSAMYLCASSFMGQTNTGELFFGEGSRLTVL.

The chain links TRBV5-1 to TRBJ2-5, with D perhaps matching TRBD2 (5 bases). V lost 5 bases and J lost 5, with 13 bases in between. The CDR3 runs to 13 residues. Germline CDR1 reads SGHRS; CDR2 reads YFSETQ. CDR3 region: CASRGGPIETQYF. The CDR3 DNA reads as TGCGCCAGCAGAGGAGGACCTATTGAGACCCAGTACTTC.

This rearrangement joins TRBV29-1 to TRBJ2-2; D remains ambiguous. The CDR3 loop spans 14 amino acids. Per germline, CDR1 SQVTM and CDR2 ANQGSEA. V was clipped by 6 bases and J by 4 bases, with 15 bases between them. This CDR3 reads CSVGLKFGTGELFF. DNA of the CDR3: TGCAGCGTGGGTCTCAAGTTCGGCACCGGGGAGCTGTTTTTT.

The chain carries TRBV4-2 and TRBJ1-1, with unresolved D. The CDR3 runs 14 residues. Germline loops: CDR1 LGHNA, CDR2 YNFKEQ. V lost 1 base and J lost 2, with 8 bases in between. CDR3 sequence reads: CASSQAGGNTEAFF. The DNA of the CDR3 is TGTGCCAGCAGCCAAGCGGGCGGTAACACTGAAGCTTTCTTT.

This chain links TRBV30 with TRBJ1-5; 8 bases agree with TRBD1. The CDR3 spans 13 residues. The J segment lost 4 bases and the V segment lost 5 bases, leaving 4 bases of the junction unmatched. Germline V lookup: CDR1 GTSNPN, CDR2 SVGIG (reference sequence). The CDR3 spells CAWARTGNQPQHF. The CDR3 DNA reads as TGTGCCTGGGCACGGACAGGGAATCAGCCCCAGCATTTT.

The rearrangement joins TRBV5-4 to TRBJ2-2, with 9 bases fitting TRBD2. The CDR3 runs to 16 residues. Per the germline V gene, CDR1 is SGHNT and CDR2 is YYREEE (reference sequence). The J segment lost 8 bases and the V segment lost 2 bases, leaving 10 bases of the junction unmatched. CDR3 nucleotide sequence: TGTGCCAGCAGCTTTATGCGGACTAGCGACCGGGGGGAGCTGTTTTTT. The encoded protein is CASSFMRTSDRGELFF.

The genes are TRBV9 and TRBJ2-7; D uncertain. Germline V gene data show CDR1 as SGDLS and CDR2 as YYNGEE. The CDR3 loop spans 14 amino acids. V was trimmed by 2 bases and J by 2 bases, leaving 11 bases between them. DNA for the CDR3: TGTGCCAGCAGCGTTGACTTCGGGCCCTACGAGCAGTACTTC. Its translation is CASSVDFGPYEQYF. The full variable domain, in which reference TRBV9 and TRBJ2-7 provide the parts outside the CDR3, is DSGVTQTPKHLITATGQRVTLRCSPRSGDLSVYWYQQSLDQGLQFLIQYYNGEERAKGNILERFSAQQFPDLHSELNLSSLELGDSALYFCASSVDFGPYEQYFGPGTRLTVT.

This clonotype came up once. The chain combines TRBV20-1 with TRBJ2-7; D remains unclear. The CDR3 is 14 amino acids. Trimming left V 3 bases short and J 5 bases short, with 17 bases between. Germline CDR1 is DFQATT and CDR2 is SNEGSKA (reference sequence). The CDR3 bases are TGCAGTGCTAGTGCTTTCGGACCCGGCGACGAGCAGTACTTC. It translates to CSASAFGPGDEQYF.

The rearrangement links TRBV20-1 to TRBJ2-7; D possibly corresponds to TRBD2 (6 bases). The CDR3 extends over 13 amino acids. From germline, CDR1 is DFQATT and CDR2 SNEGSKA (reference sequence). Trimming stripped 0 bases from V and 5 bases from J, with 11 bases between. The CDR3 nucleotides are TGCAGTGCTAGAGATGGGAGGCTAGACGAGCAGTACTTC. This encodes CSARDGRLDEQYF.

This chain uses TRBV5-1 with TRBJ2-7; D could derive from TRBD1 or TRBD2 (5 bases each). CDR1 and CDR2 from the germline V gene are SGHRS and YFSETQ. Trimming left V 5 bases short and J 0 bases short, with 12 bases between. The CDR3 covers 14 residues. CDR3 loop: CASRSQGPSYEQYF. The CDR3 DNA reads as TGCGCCAGCAGGTCTCAGGGACCCTCCTACGAGCAGTACTTC.

V is TRBV6-1 and J is TRBJ1-1; D is uncertain. This CDR3 has 14 residues. Germline-derived CDR1 and CDR2 are MNHNS and SASEGT. V lost 2 bases, J lost 2 bases, and 9 bases lay in between. CDR3 DNA sequence: TGTGCCAGCAGTGAAAAGGGTCCCAACACTGAAGCTTTCTTT. Translated: CASSEKGPNTEAFF.